This T cell receptor (beta chain) was retrieved from a study of preoperative IRX-2 immunotherapy in early breast cancer. The CDR3 contains 15 residues. Trimming cost V 6 bases and J 0 bases, with 12 bases left between them. The germline CDR1 and CDR2 sequences are SEHNR and FQNEAQ (reference sequence). The sample's treatment: preoperative locoregional IRX-2 cytokine immunotherapy. Patients received preoperative, locoregional IRX-2 cytokine immunotherapy in a phase Ib study. Produced via immunoSEQ multiplex PCR; TCRdb's table is partial and in-frame only. The sample has about 43,000 clones; over 85% are singletons.

Source: tumor tissue, taken after IRX-2 immunotherapy. This TCR came from a human donor with breast cancer. The chain recombines TRBV7-9 with TRBJ2-1; D unresolved. The CDR3 is CASSGAPNSYNEQFF. The CDR3 DNA is TGTGCCAGCAGTGGTGCTCCAAACTCCTACAATGAGCAGTTCTTC.